A single sample is the source of the 4 T cell receptor beta chains below, sequenced in a study of untreated major depressive disorder. Sequencing was performed with immunoSEQ multiplex PCR; in TCRdb, only in-frame clones are kept and a portion is missing. Among approximately 20,000 clones, about 84% were seen once, and the ten largest hold about 0.8%. The sample was CD4+ T cells from PBMCs. These receptors were collected from a woman in her thirties in good health.

The V call is TRBV9, the J call TRBJ2-3; tentatively, D is TRBD1 or TRBD2 (5 bases each). Trimming shortened V by 0 bases and J by 5 bases, and 13 bases separated the two germline ends. From germline, CDR1 is SGDLS and CDR2 YYNGEE. The CDR3 has 15 amino acids. Here the CDR3 DNA reads TGTGCCAGCAGCGTAGGAGGCAGGGCGGGAGATACGCAGTATTTT. This translates into CASSVGGRAGDTQYF.

About this clone itself: One end of the junction does not line up with germline, which may come from a read error. The rearrangement uses TRBV5-6 and TRBJ2-2; TRBD2 matches 10 bases. The CDR3 spans 16 residues. CDR1 is SGHDT and CDR2 is YYEEEE in the germline V gene. CDR3 in amino acids: CASSLGGLANPGELFF. The CDR3, as DNA: TGTGCCAGCAGCTTGGGGGGACTAGCGAACCCCGGGGAGCTGTTTTTT.

The chain couples TRBV11-1 to TRBJ2-1, with D perhaps matching TRBD1 or TRBD2 (5 bases each). V was clipped by 2 bases and J by 4 bases, with 12 bases between them. The CDR3 is made up of 15 amino acids. Germline CDR1 is SGHAT and CDR2 is FQDESV (reference sequence). The CDR3 bases are TGTGCCAGCAGCTTAACGGGACCCACTTACAATGAGCAGTTCTTC. The encoded protein is CASSLTGPTYNEQFF.

V is TRBV19 and J is TRBJ2-7, with TRBD1 matching over 7 bases. Per germline, CDR1 LNHDA and CDR2 SQIVND (reference sequence). This CDR3 is 15 amino acids long. Losses at the gene ends were 3 bases for V and 3 bases for J; bases not matched to a gene: 8. The CDR3 loop is CASSIQGQEFYEQYF. The CDR3 DNA is TGTGCCAGTAGTATTCAAGGACAGGAATTCTACGAGCAGTACTTC.